This entry lists 21 T cell receptor beta chains sequenced from one sample in a study of blood T cell repertoires in COVID-19 (dated by TCRdb to about 2020). The library was prepared using the immunoSEQ multiplex PCR assay. Held by TCRdb, this immuneACCESS table contains in-frame sequences only and omits some clones. Under half of the omission traces to an unresolved V gene where checked; the cause of the rest is unknown. The sample table records 50,000 or so clones; roughly 85% of these occur just once. The ten largest clones take up about 25% of the sample. Sequencing was performed on peripheral blood. The receptors were sampled from a man between 65 and 79 years old with acute or convalescent COVID-19.

The chain combines TRBV14 with TRBJ1-1; 9 positions match TRBD1. Germline CDR1 SGHDN, CDR2 FVKESK. This CDR3 is built from 16 residues. V lost 4 bases and J lost 1; bases outside the gene matches: 7. CDR3 nucleotide sequence: TGTGCCAGCAGCCCCGGGGGGACAGGGAGGAACACTGAAGCTTTCTTT. It encodes CASSPGGTGRNTEAFF.

This clone came up a few times. Other DNA sequences within the sample encode an identical CDR3. The V call is TRBV7-9, the J call TRBJ2-7, with D maybe TRBD1 (6 bases). V shed 0 bases and J shed 1 base, with 13 bases lying between them. Per the germline V gene, CDR1 is SEHNR and CDR2 is FQNEAQ (reference sequence). The CDR3 sequence is 16 residues long. The CDR3 nucleotides read TGTGCCAGCAGCTTAGCGACAGGCGGTCGGTCCTACGAGCAGTACTTC. It yields the protein CASSLATGGRSYEQYF.

This chain links TRBV7-6 with TRBJ1-1; the D is unclear. There are 13 residues in the CDR3. The V and J ends lost 5 bases and 1 base respectively, with 8 bases between them. Germline V lookup: CDR1 SGHVS, CDR2 FNYEAQ. CDR3 nucleotide sequence: TGTGCCAGCAGCCCGGGAGGGAACACTGAAGCTTTCTTT. As protein: CASSPGGNTEAFF. Based on the CDR3 plus reference TRBV7-6 and TRBJ1-1, the full variable domain is GAGVSQSPRYKVTKRGQDVALRCDPISGHVSLYWYRQALGQGPEFLTYFNYEAQQDKSGLPNDRFSAERPEGSISTLTIQRTEQRDSAMYRCASSPGGNTEAFFGQGTRLTVV.

The chain couples TRBV27 to TRBJ2-2; 10 nucleotides match TRBD2. The CDR3 is made up of 18 amino acids. Per germline, CDR1 MNHEY and CDR2 SMNVEV (reference sequence). The V segment lost 4 bases and the J segment 3 bases; nucleotides outside the gene matches: 11. CDR3 DNA sequence: TGTGCCAGCAGTTCCTCGTCAGCGGGGGGGCTGGACACCGGGGAGCTGTTTTTT. It specifies CASSSSSAGGLDTGELFF.

This chain connects TRBV28 to TRBJ2-5; maybe TRBD2 (5 bases). The germline CDR1 and CDR2 sequences are MDHEN and SYDVKM. The length of the CDR3 is 17 residues. This CDR3 reads CPCGTLAPRARRETQYF. Here the CDR3 DNA reads TGTCCCTGCGGTACGCTGGCCCCGAGGGCCCGACGGGAGACCCAGTACTTC.

The chain uses TRBV4-1 and TRBJ1-5, with 7 positions matching TRBD1. With V trimmed by 2 bases and J by 4 bases, 8 bases remained unmatched. CDR3 length: 16 residues. The germline gives CDR1 MGHRA, CDR2 YSYEKL. CDR3: CASSQSPGQRNQPQHF. The CDR3 coding sequence is TGCGCCAGCAGCCAAAGTCCGGGACAGAGGAATCAGCCCCAGCATTTT.

This clone was observed once. The chain carries TRBV19 and TRBJ2-5; TRBD1 aligns across 9 bases. CDR1 and CDR2 from the germline V gene are LNHDA and SQIVND (reference sequence). This CDR3 comprises 14 residues. The ends lost 6 bases at V and 5 bases at J; junction bases unmatched: 7. The CDR3 nucleotides read TGTGCCAGTAGCCGGACAGGGGTCGGTGAGACCCAGTACTTC. Translation: CASSRTGVGETQYF.

The gene calls are TRBV6-4 and TRBJ1-2; D uncertain. Germline loops: CDR1 MRHNA, CDR2 SNTAGT. CDR3 length: 13 residues. V was trimmed by 0 bases and J by 6 bases, leaving 8 bases between them. Here the CDR3 reads CASSDSGGNGYTF. DNA for the CDR3: TGTGCCAGCAGTGACTCGGGAGGGAATGGCTACACCTTC.

The chain combines TRBV6-6 with TRBJ2-1, with 16 nucleotides matching TRBD2. J gave up 9 bases and V 5 bases, and 13 bases lay outside the gene matches. In germline, CDR1 is MNHNY, CDR2 SVGAGI (reference sequence). This CDR3 comprises 18 residues. The CDR3 DNA reads TGTGCCAGCAGTCCCGGGACTAGCGGGGGGGGCAGGCGATCTGAGCAGTTCTTC. It is translated as CASSPGTSGGGRRSEQFF.

This clone has a handful of counts. The V call is TRBV2, the J call TRBJ1-2; no definite D call. The CDR3 sequence is 13 residues long. The V end was cut by 6 bases, the J end by 5 bases, with 13 bases between. Per the germline V gene, CDR1 is SNHLY and CDR2 is FYNNEI. CDR3 loop: CASRNGPDYGYTF. DNA of the CDR3: TGTGCCAGCAGGAATGGGCCTGATTATGGCTACACCTTC.

The chain employs TRBV6-5 and TRBJ1-5; D perhaps matches TRBD1 (5 bases). V dropped 7 bases and J dropped 2 bases, with 15 bases sitting between them. The length of the CDR3 is 15 residues. Looked up from germline, CDR1 is MNHEY and CDR2 is SVGAGI. The CDR3 region is CASIGTSKGNQPQHF. CDR3 nucleotide sequence: TGTGCCAGCATCGGGACTAGTAAGGGCAATCAGCCCCAGCATTTT.

The chain carries TRBV7-7 and TRBJ1-3, with TRBD1 matching 7 bases. The CDR3 has 15 amino acids. Germline CDR1 is SSHAT and CDR2 is FNYEAQ (reference sequence). J was trimmed by 7 bases and V by 5 bases; bases with no gene match: 11. The chain's CDR3 is CASSPSDRFGNTIYF. CDR3 bases: TGTGCCAGCAGCCCATCGGACAGGTTCGGGAACACCATATATTTT.

The chain has TRBV30 and TRBJ1-2; D possibly corresponds to TRBD1 (6 bases). The germline V gene encodes CDR1 GTSNPN and CDR2 SVGIG (reference sequence). V gave up 4 bases and J gave up 6 bases, with 18 bases separating them. The CDR3 length is 14 residues. CDR3 bases: TGTGCCTGGATCAAATGGGTGGGGGCGAATGGCTACACCTTC. Its translation is CAWIKWVGANGYTF.

This clone was picked up a small number of times. The rearrangement links TRBV12-3 or TRBV12-4 to TRBJ1-2; unclear D gene. The germline V and J ends were trimmed by 7 bases and 13 bases, with 22 bases remaining between them. This CDR3 region has 13 residues. CDR3 region: CASKEGGEGPGTF. The CDR3 DNA follows: TGTGCCAGCAAAGAGGGTGGGGAAGGACCGGGCACCTTC.

The chain has TRBV4-2 and TRBJ2-5; weak D call: TRBD2 (5 bases). Deletions cut 4 bases from V and 5 bases from J, with 11 bases between. The germline CDR1 and CDR2 sequences are LGHNA and YNFKEQ. The length of the CDR3 is 13 residues. CDR3 nucleotide sequence: TGTGCCAGCAGCCCCCTCGGGAAGGAGACCCAGTACTTC. Amino acids: CASSPLGKETQYF.

This chain links TRBV7-9 with TRBJ1-3; D call uncertain. This CDR3 comprises 14 residues. Germline lookup yields CDR1 SEHNR and CDR2 FQNEAQ (reference sequence). Trimming cost V 4 bases and J 0 bases, with 7 bases left between them. The CDR3 loop is CASSSMSSGNTIYF. CDR3 DNA: TGTGCCAGCAGCTCAATGTCCTCTGGAAACACCATATATTTT. The whole variable domain, filled in from reference TRBV7-9 and TRBJ1-3, reads DTGVSQNPRHKITKRGQNVTFRCDPISEHNRLYWYRQTLGQGPEFLTYFQNEAQLEKSRLLSDRFSAERPKGSFSTLEIQRTEQGDSAMYLCASSSMSSGNTIYFGEGSWLTVV.

This clone was recorded once. The rearrangement links TRBV6-5 to TRBJ2-1; D might be TRBD1 (6 bases). CDR1 and CDR2 (germline): MNHEY, SVGAGI. Trimming left V 2 bases short and J 2 bases short, with 13 bases between. This CDR3 spans 16 amino acids. Here the CDR3 DNA reads TGTGCCAGCAGTTACGTCCCGACAGGTACCTACAATGAGCAGTTCTTC. Protein sequence: CASSYVPTGTYNEQFF.

The chain combines TRBV5-1 with TRBJ1-2; D perhaps matches TRBD1 (5 bases). The V end was cut by 4 bases, the J end by 0 bases, with 10 bases between. CDR3 length: 14 residues. The V gene's germline CDR1 is SGHRS and CDR2 YFSETQ. CDR3 amino acids: CASSTQTANYGYTF. DNA of the CDR3: TGCGCCAGCAGCACCCAGACAGCTAACTATGGCTACACCTTC.

V usage is TRBV5-6 and J usage is TRBJ1-4, with 9 bases matching TRBD1. Germline V gene lookup returns CDR1 SGHDT and CDR2 YYEEEE. The junction had 13 bases not matched to a gene; V was cut back by 4 bases and J by 6 bases. This CDR3 is 17 amino acids long. The CDR3 DNA follows: TGTGCCAGCAGCCGTCCGACAGGGGGGTATACAGATGAAAAACTGTTTTTT. Translating gives CASSRPTGGYTDEKLFF.

In this sample, this clone turned up a few times. This chain uses TRBV6-5 with TRBJ1-2; D may be TRBD1 (5 bases). The CDR3 length is 13 residues. The V end lost 2 bases, the J end lost 8 bases, and 12 bases lay between the germline ends. Germline CDR1 MNHEY, CDR2 SVGAGI. CDR3 residues: CASSYDRRGGYTF. The CDR3 DNA follows: TGTGCCAGCAGTTACGACAGAAGGGGCGGCTACACCTTC.

This chain uses TRBV30 with TRBJ1-4; no clear D gene. CDR3 length equals 12 residues. Germline-derived CDR1 and CDR2 are GTSNPN and SVGIG (reference sequence). V lost 2 bases and J 7 bases, leaving 8 bases between the germline ends. CDR3 residues: CAWSPGSEKLFF. The DNA of the CDR3 is TGTGCCTGGAGTCCCGGGTCTGAAAAACTGTTTTTT.